Presented here are 24 T cell receptor beta chains from one specimen sequenced in a study of blood T cells in healthy people across ages. Primed by a sample-barcoded 5' primer and a J-beta primer mix, a second PCR proceeded for about 6 to 12 cycles. TCRdb re-called the 5' RACE reads through MiXCR, storing one row per CDR3 protein. Among 700,000 to 850,000 distinct CDR3 sequences listed, about 53% were seen once. Sequenced input: blood. All receptors derive from an elderly man in good health.

The rearrangement joins TRBV12-3 or TRBV12-4 to TRBJ1-2, with D possibly matching TRBD1 (5 bases). The CDR3 sequence is 14 residues long. V shed 2 bases and J shed 2 bases, with 9 bases lying between them. The CDR3 coding sequence is TGTGCCAGCAGTTTAAGGGGACCAAACTATGGCTACACCTTC. The encoded protein is CASSLRGPNYGYTF.

The V and J genes are TRBV9 and TRBJ1-4; 7 bases align to TRBD1. Per the germline V gene, CDR1 is SGDLS and CDR2 is YYNGEE. Unmatched junction bases numbered 8, after V lost 1 base and J lost 8 bases. The CDR3 runs 15 residues. CDR3 sequence reads: CASSVIGTAGEKLFF. Written as DNA, the CDR3 is TGTGCCAGCAGCGTAATTGGGACAGCAGGGGAAAAACTGTTTTTT.

V is TRBV24-1 and J is TRBJ2-7; TRBD1 matches at 10 bases. The germline V gene encodes CDR1 KGHDR and CDR2 SFDVKD. The CDR3 runs to 15 residues. The V segment lost 4 bases and the J segment 3 bases; nucleotides outside the gene matches: 5. This CDR3 is CATSERGQGGYEQYF. CDR3 sequence (DNA): TGTGCCACCAGTGAAAGAGGACAGGGGGGCTACGAGCAGTACTTC.

In this sample, this clonotype turned up a few times. The genes are TRBV20-1 and TRBJ2-7; TRBD1 is a possible D gene (6 bases). Germline V gene sequence: CDR1 DFQATT, CDR2 SNEGSKA (reference sequence). CDR3 length equals 12 residues. The V and J ends lost 5 bases and 2 bases respectively, with 10 bases between them. CDR3 region: CSASQGPYEQYF. The CDR3 DNA reads as TGCAGTGCTTCACAGGGACCCTACGAGCAGTACTTC.

This clonotype has only a few counts. This sequence joins TRBV5-5 and TRBJ1-4, with D hard to call. The CDR3 consists of 14 residues. V was pared by 7 bases and J by 6 bases, with 16 bases between. The V gene's germline CDR1 is SGHKS and CDR2 YYEKEE (reference sequence). The CDR3 DNA is TGTGCCAGCCTCGCATCGGAGGGCTATGAAAAACTGTTTTTT. It encodes CASLASEGYEKLFF. The variable domain in full, completed from reference TRBV5-5 and TRBJ1-4, reads DAGVTQSPTHLIKTRGQQVTLRCSPISGHKSVSWYQQVLGQGPQFIFQYYEKEERGRGNFPDRFSARQFPNYSSELNVNALLLGDSALYLCASLASEGYEKLFFGSGTQLSVL.

The chain has TRBV4-1 and TRBJ2-1; D remains unclear. Deletions cut 0 bases from V and 0 bases from J, with 18 bases between. Germline loops: CDR1 MGHRA, CDR2 YSYEKL. CDR3 length: 19 residues. For the CDR3, the DNA is TGCGCCAGCAGCCAAGATGACACTGCCGGCAGGAGCTCCTACAATGAGCAGTTCTTC. It specifies CASSQDDTAGRSSYNEQFF.

CDR3 in amino acids: CASTFGDRGDTQYF. DNA for the CDR3: TGTGCCAGCACTTTTGGGGACAGGGGAGATACGCAGTATTTT. This chain links TRBV28 with TRBJ2-3, with TRBD1 identical over 10 bases. The CDR3 is made up of 14 amino acids. Germline values: CDR1 MDHEN, CDR2 SYDVKM. The V segment lost 7 bases and the J segment 5 bases; nucleotides outside the gene matches: 6.

The gene calls are TRBV2 and TRBJ2-1; D is undetermined. The CDR3 contains 15 residues. V shed 3 bases and J shed 0 bases, with 9 bases lying between them. Germline CDR1 and CDR2: SNHLY and FYNNEI. The CDR3 nucleotides are TGTGCCAGCAGTGATGCAGGTGCCTCCTACAATGAGCAGTTCTTC. Translated: CASSDAGASYNEQFF.

This clonotype has a handful of counts. The genes are TRBV11-1 and TRBJ2-7, with TRBD2 matching 10 bases. V lost 8 bases and J lost 2; bases outside the gene matches: 6. The germline CDR1 and CDR2 sequences are SGHAT and FQDESV (reference sequence). The length of the CDR3 is 14 residues. Here the CDR3 DNA reads TGTGCCAGCGGGATAGCGGGAGGACCCTACGAGCAGTACTTC. It encodes CASGIAGGPYEQYF. Combining the CDR3 with reference TRBV11-1 and TRBJ2-7 gives the whole variable domain EAEVAQSPRYKITEKSQAVAFWCDPISGHATLYWYRQILGQGPELLVQFQDESVVDDSQLPKDRFSAERLKGVDSTLKIQPAELGDSAMYLCASGIAGGPYEQYFGPGTRLTVT.

This sequence joins TRBV14 and TRBJ2-1, with 12 bases lining up with TRBD2. The CDR3 loop spans 19 amino acids. Germline V gene data show CDR1 as SGHDN and CDR2 as FVKESK. Germline trimming cut 0 bases from V and 4 bases from J; bases unmatched to any gene: 10. In DNA, the CDR3 is TGTGCCAGCAGCCAAGATGATAAATTAGGACTAGCGGGGTACAATGAGCAGTTCTTC. Its protein product is CASSQDDKLGLAGYNEQFF.

V and J are TRBV28 and TRBJ2-5, with D hard to call. The end of the DNA aligns better with TRBJ2-7, so the J call may be wrong. This CDR3 has 13 amino acids. Germline V gene data show CDR1 as MDHEN and CDR2 as SYDVKM. DNA for the CDR3: TGTGCCAGCACCTCCAGCGATTCCTACGAGCAGTACTTC. It yields the protein CASTSSDSYEQYF.

The V and J genes are TRBV12-3 or TRBV12-4 and TRBJ2-5; D may be TRBD2 (5 bases). This CDR3 contains 15 residues. Trimming shortened V by 8 bases and J by 5 bases, and 21 bases separated the two germline ends. Here the CDR3 reads CASGSLERAWETQYF. CDR3 in DNA: TGTGCCAGCGGTTCCCTAGAGAGGGCATGGGAGACCCAGTACTTC.

V gene TRBV7-2 combines with J gene TRBJ1-1; D call uncertain. CDR1 and CDR2 from the germline V gene are SGHTA and FQGNSA. The V gene lost 5 bases and the J gene lost 4 bases, with 11 bases spanning the gap. The CDR3 consists of 13 residues. CDR3 protein: CASSVETRTEAFF. Here the CDR3 DNA reads TGTGCCAGCAGCGTAGAGACGCGCACTGAAGCTTTCTTT.

V and J are TRBV29-1 and TRBJ2-3, with 12 positions matching TRBD2. The V and J ends lost 1 base and 14 bases, in that order; junction bases with no gene match: 10. The germline CDR1 and CDR2 sequences are SQVTM and ANQGSEA. The CDR3 covers 14 residues. The CDR3 DNA is TGCAGCGTTGAAGTAACTAGCGGGAGGAGATACGCGTATTTT. This encodes CSVEVTSGRRYAYF.

The rearrangement links TRBV11-2 to TRBJ2-3; 10 bases are shared with TRBD2. The CDR3 spans 16 residues. J was trimmed by 14 bases and V by 5 bases; bases with no gene match: 19. Germline CDR1 is SGHAT and CDR2 is FQNNGV. CDR3 region: CASSPTASGSRRYAYF. The CDR3 DNA follows: TGTGCCAGCAGCCCAACGGCTAGCGGGAGCAGAAGATACGCGTATTTT. Variable domain in full (rest from reference TRBV11-2 and TRBJ2-3): EAGVAQSPRYKIIEKRQSVAFWCNPISGHATLYWYQQILGQGPKLLIQFQNNGVVDDSQLPKDRFSAERLKGVDSTLKIQPAKLEDSAVYLCASSPTASGSRRYAYFGPGTRLTVL.

CDR3 bases: TGTGCCACCAGTGACCTGACAGGGGGCGGCTACAATGAGCAGTTCTTC. It codes for CATSDLTGGGYNEQFF. The V gene is TRBV24-1, the J gene TRBJ2-1; 10 nucleotides align to TRBD1. The length of the CDR3 is 16 residues. Germline trimming cut 4 bases from V and 3 bases from J; bases unmatched to any gene: 5. Germline V gene sequence: CDR1 KGHDR, CDR2 SFDVKD.

This chain joins TRBV6-5 and TRBJ1-2, with D possibly TRBD1 on 5 matching bases. Germline assignment: CDR1 MNHEY and CDR2 SVGAGI. The CDR3 is 14 residues long. Trimming removed 2 bases at V and 13 bases at J, with 20 bases between. This chain's CDR3 is CASSYTSGGGESTF. As DNA, the CDR3 is TGTGCCAGCAGTTACACCTCAGGCGGGGGAGAAAGCACCTTC.

The chain recombines TRBV27 with TRBJ2-1; 8 bases fit TRBD2. In germline, CDR1 is MNHEY, CDR2 SMNVEV (reference sequence). Unmatched junction bases numbered 5, after V lost 5 bases and J lost 5 bases. The length of the CDR3 is 14 residues. Here the CDR3 DNA reads TGTGCCAGCAGTCGCCGGGGGGGGGACAATGAGCAGTTCTTC. Translated: CASSRRGGDNEQFF.

A note on this clonotype: It may be a read error: a sequence one base away is much more abundant. The V call is TRBV7-2, the J call TRBJ2-1, with a weak D call TRBD2 (5 bases). Germline V gene data show CDR1 as SGHTA and CDR2 as FQGNSA. The CDR3 loop spans 14 amino acids. Between the trimmed V and J ends, which lost 5 bases and 10 bases, there was a span of 18 bases. CDR3 nucleotide sequence: TGTGCCAGCAGCGCCCGCGGGTTGTCAGCCGAGCAGTTCTTC. Translated: CASSARGLSAEQFF.

The chain recombines TRBV10-3 with TRBJ2-5; TRBD2 might be the D (6 bases). Between the trimmed V and J ends, which lost 0 bases and 13 bases, there was a span of 15 bases. The CDR3 contains 13 residues. The germline V gene encodes CDR1 ENHRY and CDR2 SYGVKD. The CDR3 DNA follows: TGTGCCATCAGTGAGTCCGGGACTCCGGGAGCGTACTTC. Translation: CAISESGTPGAYF.

This clonotype was picked up a small number of times. The rearrangement uses TRBV20-1 and TRBJ2-7, with 8 positions matching TRBD2. V lost 0 bases and J lost 3; bases outside the gene matches: 7. Looked up from germline, CDR1 is DFQATT and CDR2 is SNEGSKA (reference sequence). This CDR3 region has 15 residues. The DNA for the CDR3 is TGCAGTGCTAGAGATCGACTAGCGCCCGACTACGAGCAGTACTTC. Its protein is CSARDRLAPDYEQYF.

A note on this clonotype: One junction end does not reproduce the germline sequence, and a read error may be involved. This chain joins TRBV29-1 and TRBJ2-5; the D call may be TRBD1 or TRBD2 (6 bases each). Per the germline V gene, CDR1 is SQVTM and CDR2 is ANQGSEA. This CDR3 spans 12 amino acids. The CDR3 nucleotides read TGCGGCGTCCGAGGGGGGTCGGAGACCCAGTACTTC. Its translation is CGVRGGSETQYF.

This rearrangement joins TRBV10-3 to TRBJ2-3; 9 nucleotides align to TRBD2. This CDR3 spans 16 amino acids. V lost 3 bases and J lost 5; bases outside the gene matches: 9. Per the germline V gene, CDR1 is ENHRY and CDR2 is SYGVKD. CDR3 DNA: TGTGCCATCAGTGACAGCGGGAGGATGGGGGGAGATACGCAGTATTTT. It encodes CAISDSGRMGGDTQYF.

V usage is TRBV2 and J usage is TRBJ1-5, with a possible D match to TRBD1 (5 bases). V was clipped by 6 bases and J by 4 bases, with 22 bases between them. Germline V gene data show CDR1 as SNHLY and CDR2 as FYNNEI. This CDR3 is 17 amino acids long. DNA of the CDR3: TGTGCCAGCAGCCCCCCGATGGGACCGGCTAAGAATCAGCCCCAGCATTTT. This codes for CASSPPMGPAKNQPQHF.